These 17 T cell receptor beta chains were all obtained from the same sample, sequenced in a study of blood T cell repertoires in COVID-19. Measured with immunoSEQ multiplex PCR; TCRdb has only the in-frame clones, and not every one. The sample has about 140,000 clones; more than 70% are singletons. The sequenced sample consisted of PBMCs or T cells enriched from blood (not recorded which). Receptors were obtained from a man aged 35 to 55 with acute COVID-19.

The chain joins TRBV7-6 to TRBJ1-5; D remains unclear. The CDR3 length is 15 residues. Germline values: CDR1 SGHVS, CDR2 FNYEAQ. V dropped 1 base and J dropped 2 bases, with 9 bases sitting between them. The CDR3 DNA reads TGTGCCAGCAGCTTAGGGGCCGGGGGCAATCAGCCCCAGCATTTT. It encodes CASSLGAGGNQPQHF.

The gene calls are TRBV11-2 and TRBJ1-5; tentatively, D is TRBD1 (5 bases). The germline V and J ends were trimmed by 1 base and 3 bases, with 10 bases remaining between them. CDR1 is SGHAT and CDR2 is FQNNGV in the germline V gene. There are 15 residues in the CDR3. The CDR3 DNA follows: TGTGCCAGCAGCTTAGGGCGGGGGAACAATCAGCCCCAGCATTTT. Protein sequence: CASSLGRGNNQPQHF.

The V gene is TRBV28, the J gene TRBJ2-7; 7 bases align to TRBD1. Trimming at V came to 3 bases and at J to 1 base, leaving 9 bases not matched to a gene. Germline V CDR1 and CDR2: MDHEN, SYDVKM. This CDR3 has 16 amino acids. The CDR3 loop reads CASSFPGTENSYEQYF. The CDR3 nucleotides are TGTGCCAGCAGTTTCCCCGGGACAGAGAATTCCTACGAGCAGTACTTC.

The V call is TRBV5-5, the J call TRBJ2-1, with 9 bases aligning to TRBD1. Germline CDR1 SGHKS, CDR2 YYEKEE (reference sequence). Germline trimming cut 7 bases from V and 8 bases from J; bases unmatched to any gene: 16. The CDR3 extends over 16 amino acids. CDR3 nucleotide sequence: TGTGCCAGCCTCTCCCCCGGGACAGGGAGTTTCGATGAGCAGTTCTTC. Translated: CASLSPGTGSFDEQFF.

The gene calls are TRBV19 and TRBJ2-5; 11 bases agree with TRBD2. V shed 6 bases, J shed 5 bases, and the junction held 8 bases outside the gene matches. The CDR3 has 15 residues. Germline V gene lookup returns CDR1 LNHDA and CDR2 SQIVND (reference sequence). CDR3 DNA sequence: TGTGCCAGTAGCAAACTAGCGGGAGTCTCCGAGACCCAGTACTTC. Protein sequence: CASSKLAGVSETQYF.

V gene TRBV10-3 combines with J gene TRBJ2-3, with D possibly being TRBD1 (9 bases). The ends were cut back, 9 bases at V and 6 bases at J, with 19 bases in the middle. Germline values: CDR1 ENHRY, CDR2 SYGVKD. This CDR3 has 14 residues. Here the CDR3 reads CAIRGGTGMDTQYF. CDR3 DNA: TGTGCCATTCGGGGGGGGACAGGGATGGATACGCAGTATTTT.

This sequence joins TRBV7-2 and TRBJ2-2, with 8 nucleotides matching TRBD1. Trimming cost V 0 bases and J 7 bases; bases outside gene matches: 4. This CDR3 spans 15 amino acids. Per the germline V gene, CDR1 is SGHTA and CDR2 is FQGNSA. Written as DNA, the CDR3 is TGTGCCAGCAGCTTAGCGACAGGGGCTGACGGGGAGCTGTTTTTT. It encodes CASSLATGADGELFF. The full variable domain, with the rest looked up from reference TRBV7-2 and TRBJ2-2, is GAGVSQSPSNKVTEKGKDVELRCDPISGHTALYWYRQSLGQGLEFLIYFQGNSAPDKSGLPSDRFSAERTGGSVSTLTIQRTQQEDSAVYLCASSLATGADGELFFGEGSRLTVL.

The CDR3 nucleotides are TGTGCCAGCAGCGTAGCTTCTCCGGGAGGGTACAATGAGCAGTTCTTC. As protein: CASSVASPGGYNEQFF. The chain recombines TRBV9 with TRBJ2-1, with 8 bases aligning to TRBD2. Germline CDR1 is SGDLS and CDR2 is YYNGEE. This CDR3 spans 16 amino acids. Trimming removed 0 bases from V and 4 bases from J; junction bases left unmatched: 6. The full variable domain, its missing parts supplied by reference TRBV9 and TRBJ2-1, is DSGVTQTPKHLITATGQRVTLRCSPRSGDLSVYWYQQSLDQGLQFLIQYYNGEERAKGNILERFSAQQFPDLHSELNLSSLELGDSALYFCASSVASPGGYNEQFFGPGTRLTVL.

This sequence joins TRBV19 and TRBJ1-5, with a tentative D call TRBD1 (5 bases). The CDR3 loop spans 16 amino acids. Germline CDR1 LNHDA, CDR2 SQIVND (reference sequence). V was cut by 4 bases and J by 1 base, with 14 bases left in between. The CDR3 loop reads CASSRRGERSNQPQHF. The CDR3, as DNA: TGTGCCAGTAGTAGGAGGGGAGAGAGGAGCAATCAGCCCCAGCATTTT.

This clone was seen only once. The rearrangement links TRBV6-1 to TRBJ2-5; 7 positions match TRBD2. Trimming took 3 bases from V and 5 from J; bases not matched to a gene: 6. The CDR3 contains 14 residues. Germline-derived CDR1 and CDR2 are MNHNS and SASEGT. Written as DNA, the CDR3 is TGTGCCAGCAGTGATATAGGGCGGGGGGAGACCCAGTACTTC. This encodes CASSDIGRGETQYF.

V gene TRBV10-3 combines with J gene TRBJ2-7, with 7 nucleotides matching TRBD1. V was clipped by 6 bases and J by 6 bases; unmatched bases: 5. CDR1 and CDR2 (germline): ENHRY, SYGVKD. The CDR3 is made up of 12 amino acids. The CDR3 sequence: CAISQTGSEQYF. Written as DNA, the CDR3 is TGTGCCATCAGCCAGACAGGGTCCGAGCAGTACTTC.

This clone appeared a single time. This chain links TRBV27 with TRBJ1-6; no firm D call. Germline lookup yields CDR1 MNHEY and CDR2 SMNVEV (reference sequence). The V and J ends lost 6 bases and 7 bases respectively, with 13 bases between them. The CDR3 covers 14 residues. The CDR3 DNA reads as TGTGCCAGCAGGTTGTGGCAGTCAAATTCACCCCTCCACTTT. It encodes CASRLWQSNSPLHF.

J is TRBJ2-3 and V is TRBV7-2; 7 positions match TRBD2. The germline V gene encodes CDR1 SGHTA and CDR2 FQGNSA. J lost 1 base, V lost 1 base, and 2 bases had no gene match. This CDR3 is 15 amino acids long. In DNA form, the CDR3 reads TGTGCCAGCAGCTTAGTAAGCGGGGGCACAGATACGCAGTATTTT. It yields the protein CASSLVSGGTDTQYF.

V is TRBV5-8 and J is TRBJ1-5, with D possibly being TRBD1 (5 bases). The germline V and J ends were trimmed by 3 bases and 5 bases, with 15 bases remaining between them. The CDR3 is 15 amino acids. The germline V gene encodes CDR1 SGHTS and CDR2 YDEGEE. The CDR3 sequence: CASSSRQKSDQPQHF. The CDR3 DNA follows: TGTGCCAGCAGCTCCCGACAGAAATCAGATCAGCCCCAGCATTTT.

J is TRBJ1-1 and V is TRBV5-1, with 10 bases matching TRBD1. This CDR3 has 16 residues. Germline CDR1 is SGHRS and CDR2 is YFSETQ. The ends lost 4 bases at V and 5 bases at J; junction bases unmatched: 11. The CDR3 coding sequence is TGCGCCAGCAGCGTAACCGGGACAGGGGTTGGGACTGAAGCTTTCTTT. Protein sequence: CASSVTGTGVGTEAFF.

The CDR3 DNA reads TGTGCCAGCAGCTGGCTAGCGGGGGCGAACACCGGGGAGCTGTTTTTT. Translated, it gives CASSWLAGANTGELFF. The chain combines TRBV7-6 with TRBJ2-2; 10 bases fit TRBD2. Germline-derived CDR1 and CDR2 are SGHVS and FNYEAQ. V dropped 4 bases and J dropped 0; count of bases not matched to a gene: 2. The CDR3 covers 16 residues.

This chain uses TRBV29-1 with TRBJ2-3; 8 nucleotides agree with TRBD2. This CDR3 is 13 amino acids long. V gave up 1 base and J gave up 9 bases; unmatched junction bases: 6. CDR1 and CDR2 from the germline V gene are SQVTM and ANQGSEA. The CDR3 DNA reads as TGCAGCGTTGAAGTTGGCGGGGGGAGAACGCAGTATTTT. It yields the protein CSVEVGGGRTQYF.